This TCR beta chain was captured in a study of CD8 T cells in ankylosing spondylitis. Study results and limitations: Those disease-linked clones were CD8+; they were also relatively rare in peripheral blood.

This clonotype was found many times. Antigen specificity is unknown. TCRdb ran MiXCR on the 5' RACE reads and lists one entry per CDR3 protein. Of 200,000 to 250,000 distinct CDR3 sequences in the sample, roughly 26% were seen once. CDR1 MGHDK and CDR2 SYGVNS come from the germline V gene. With 5 bases removed from V and 0 bases from J, the gap between germline ends came to 10 bases. The CDR3 is made up of 15 amino acids. The TCR comes from a male donor with ankylosing spondylitis or in good health (not recorded which). This chain links TRBV25-1 with TRBJ1-4; the D gene is possibly TRBD1 (6 bases). Sequencing was done on a sample of blood, either unsorted or a sorted T cell fraction (not recorded which). CDR3 region: CASSFTGTTNEKLFF. The CDR3 DNA reads TGTGCCAGCAGTTTCACAGGGACAACTAATGAAAAACTGTTTTTT.